These 4 T cell receptor beta chains were all obtained from the same sample, sequenced in a study of blood T cell repertoires in COVID-19. The method was immunoSEQ multiplex PCR; TCRdb's version includes in-frame clones alone and lacks a portion of them. Of under 200,000 clones listed, about 84% are singletons. The sample taken for sequencing was PBMCs or T cells enriched from blood (not recorded which). The receptor set was obtained from a man aged 40-49 years with acute COVID-19.

The genes are TRBV9 and TRBJ1-1, with D unclear. CDR3 length: 15 amino acids. V shed 0 bases and J shed 2 bases, with 11 bases lying between them. Germline CDR1 reads SGDLS; CDR2 reads YYNGEE. This chain's CDR3 is CASSVAEGINTEAFF. CDR3 nucleotides: TGTGCCAGCAGCGTAGCTGAGGGTATAAACACTGAAGCTTTCTTT. Based on the CDR3 plus reference TRBV9 and TRBJ1-1, the full variable domain is DSGVTQTPKHLITATGQRVTLRCSPRSGDLSVYWYQQSLDQGLQFLIQYYNGEERAKGNILERFSAQQFPDLHSELNLSSLELGDSALYFCASSVAEGINTEAFFGQGTRLTVV.

This chain uses TRBV10-3 with TRBJ2-2, with D perhaps TRBD1 (6 bases). This CDR3 has 14 amino acids. V was cut by 8 bases and J by 4 bases, with 14 bases left in between. Germline assignment: CDR1 ENHRY and CDR2 SYGVKD. The CDR3 region is CAISSTGITGELFF. In DNA form, the CDR3 reads TGTGCCATCTCGTCGACAGGAATCACCGGGGAGCTGTTTTTT.

The chain couples TRBV2 to TRBJ1-2; TRBD1 matches at 9 bases. V lost 4 bases, J lost 3 bases, and 9 bases stayed unmatched. This CDR3 comprises 16 residues. Germline V gene data show CDR1 as SNHLY and CDR2 as FYNNEI. The CDR3 loop reads CASSGGTGRSDYGYTF. CDR3 DNA: TGTGCCAGCAGTGGCGGGACAGGGAGGTCGGACTATGGCTACACCTTC.

This clone has just a few counts. Other DNA sequences from this sample encode an identical CDR3 as well. The gene calls are TRBV7-9 and TRBJ1-2; TRBD1 agrees at 7 bases. The CDR3 spans 14 residues. The ends lost 1 base at V and 3 bases at J; junction bases unmatched: 2. Per germline, CDR1 SEHNR and CDR2 FQNEAQ (reference sequence). The CDR3 DNA reads as TGTGCCAGCAGCTTAGGACAGGGCGACTATGGCTACACCTTC. This translates into CASSLGQGDYGYTF.